A single sample is the source of the 32 T cell receptor beta chains below, sequenced in a study of blood T cell repertoires in COVID-19 (TCRdb year 2020). Preparation of the library involved the immunoSEQ multiplex PCR assay. TCRdb re-hosts the immuneACCESS table, in-frame sequences only. Its copies lack some clones; in the studies checked, an unresolved V gene accounts for under half of them, and the cause for the rest is not known. Here the sample has more than 200,000 clones; more than 85% occur a single time. The biggest ten clones account for 4.1% of the sample. The sequencing sample was made of PBMCs or T cells enriched from blood (not recorded which). The receptors stem from a woman in her twenties or thirties who had recovered from COVID-19.

The CDR3 DNA reads as TGTGCCAGCAGTTACAAAGGGGATGGGACTGAAGCTTTCTTT. Translated: CASSYKGDGTEAFF. The chain couples TRBV6-5 to TRBJ1-1; a weak D match, TRBD1 (5 bases). The CDR3 is 14 residues long. The V end lost 2 bases, the J end lost 5 bases, and 12 bases lay between the germline ends. Germline-derived CDR1 and CDR2 are MNHEY and SVGAGI.

J is TRBJ1-1 and V is TRBV10-3, with TRBD1 matching over 10 bases. V lost 3 bases, J lost 9 bases, and 7 bases stayed unmatched. Germline V gives CDR1 ENHRY, CDR2 SYGVKD. The CDR3 extends over 14 amino acids. DNA of the CDR3: TGTGCCATCAGTGATTCGGACAGGGGGGTGAAAGCTTTCTTT. Its translation is CAISDSDRGVKAFF.

V and J are TRBV7-3 and TRBJ2-3; 9 nucleotides line up with TRBD2. The ends lost 2 bases at V and 8 bases at J; junction bases unmatched: 14. Germline-derived CDR1 and CDR2 are SGHTA and FQGTGA. The CDR3 spans 17 residues. The CDR3 is CASSLLPRGSGSPTQYF. The CDR3 DNA is TGTGCCAGCAGCTTACTCCCCCGTGGTAGCGGGAGCCCTACGCAGTATTTT.

This clone has a single count. This chain links TRBV19 with TRBJ1-6; perhaps TRBD1 as D (5 bases). The germline CDR1 and CDR2 sequences are LNHDA and SQIVND (reference sequence). The CDR3 extends over 15 amino acids. Trimming pared 5 bases from V and 2 bases from J, leaving 10 bases between. Here the CDR3 DNA reads TGTGCCAGTAGTCCAGGGTCGGCCTATAATTCACCCCTCCACTTT. It translates to CASSPGSAYNSPLHF.

This chain links TRBV5-4 with TRBJ2-1; TRBD1 might be the D (6 bases). V was clipped by 3 bases and J by 0 bases, with 13 bases between them. Germline V gene data show CDR1 as SGHNT and CDR2 as YYREEE (reference sequence). This CDR3 spans 16 amino acids. Written as DNA, the CDR3 is TGTGCCAGCAGCTCCAACAGGGAGAGCTCCTACAATGAGCAGTTCTTC. This sequence encodes CASSSNRESSYNEQFF.

The chain employs TRBV27 and TRBJ1-1; 7 nucleotides align to TRBD1. V lost 2 bases and J lost 6; bases outside the gene matches: 0. The CDR3 spans 12 residues. CDR1 is MNHEY and CDR2 is SMNVEV in the germline V gene (reference sequence). As DNA, the CDR3 is TGTGCCAGCAGTTTACAGGGGGCTGAAGCTTTCTTT. Protein sequence: CASSLQGAEAFF.

The rearrangement links TRBV19 to TRBJ1-2; D possibly corresponds to TRBD1 (5 bases). Germline V gene sequence: CDR1 LNHDA, CDR2 SQIVND (reference sequence). The CDR3 is made up of 17 amino acids. V gave up 5 bases and J gave up 6 bases, with 25 bases separating them. CDR3 residues: CASSPPGGDDIRDGYTF. CDR3 sequence (DNA): TGTGCCAGTAGTCCCCCTGGGGGGGACGATATCAGGGATGGCTACACCTTC.

This chain joins TRBV19 and TRBJ2-6, with TRBD1 matching 9 bases. This CDR3 has 18 amino acids. J was trimmed by 0 bases and V by 4 bases; bases with no gene match: 7. Germline loops: CDR1 LNHDA, CDR2 SQIVND (reference sequence). The CDR3 DNA follows: TGTGCCAGTAGTAGGCCGACAGGGGGATCCTCTGGGGCCAACGTCCTGACTTTC. It translates to CASSRPTGGSSGANVLTF.

The chain is built from TRBV30 and TRBJ1-1, with D perhaps TRBD1 (5 bases). The CDR3 contains 13 residues. Germline V gene data show CDR1 as GTSNPN and CDR2 as SVGIG (reference sequence). V lost 2 bases, J lost 5 bases, and 12 bases lay in between. The CDR3 DNA sequence: TGTGCCTGGAGTTTGGGTAGGGGAACTGAAGCTTTCTTT. This sequence encodes CAWSLGRGTEAFF.

This rearrangement joins TRBV27 to TRBJ1-1; maybe TRBD1 (5 bases). The CDR3 spans 14 residues. Looked up from germline, CDR1 is MNHEY and CDR2 is SMNVEV (reference sequence). The V end lost 0 bases, the J end lost 5 bases, and 10 bases lay between the germline ends. CDR3: CASSLSQGWTEAFF. The CDR3 coding sequence is TGTGCCAGCAGTTTATCCCAGGGCTGGACTGAAGCTTTCTTT.

This clone was picked up one time. The chain recombines TRBV7-8 with TRBJ1-6; 12 bases are shared with TRBD1. Germline V gene lookup returns CDR1 SGHVS and CDR2 FQNEAQ. Trimming cost V 5 bases and J 8 bases; bases outside gene matches: 7. The CDR3 covers 16 residues. The CDR3 DNA is TGTGCCAGCAGCCCCCGGAGGGACAGGGGGCATTCACCCCTCCACTTT. It yields the protein CASSPRRDRGHSPLHF.

The chain carries TRBV19 and TRBJ1-2, with D possibly TRBD1 on 6 matching bases. This CDR3 is built from 15 residues. Germline loops: CDR1 LNHDA, CDR2 SQIVND (reference sequence). Deletions cut 7 bases from V and 4 bases from J, with 19 bases between. The DNA for the CDR3 is TGTGCCAGTACCACTACAGGGTCCCTCGGCTATGGCTACACCTTC. Protein: CASTTTGSLGYGYTF.

The chain joins TRBV18 to TRBJ2-3, with no clear D. The germline V and J ends were trimmed by 2 bases and 6 bases, with 9 bases remaining between them. Germline V gene sequence: CDR1 KGHSH, CDR2 LQKENI. This CDR3 spans 13 amino acids. The CDR3 region has the DNA TGTGCCAGCTCACCATCAGTTGGTGATACGCAGTATTTT. Translating gives CASSPSVGDTQYF. Supplemented by reference TRBV18 and TRBJ2-3, the full variable domain reads NAGVMQNPRHLVRRRGQEARLRCSPMKGHSHVYWYRQLPEEGLKFMVYLQKENIIDESGMPKERFSAEFPKEGPSILRIQQVVRGDSAAYFCASSPSVGDTQYFGPGTRLTVL.

The V gene is TRBV24-1, the J gene TRBJ2-3; D gene unclear. The V gene's germline CDR1 is KGHDR and CDR2 SFDVKD. The CDR3 is 15 residues long. Trimming took 5 bases from V and 1 from J, leaving 12 bases between them. CDR3 protein: CATSGKELGTDTQYF. For the CDR3, the DNA is TGTGCCACCAGTGGGAAGGAGTTGGGCACAGATACGCAGTATTTT.

The V gene is TRBV19, the J gene TRBJ1-2, with TRBD1 identical over 8 bases. Germline-derived CDR1 and CDR2 are LNHDA and SQIVND (reference sequence). Unmatched junction bases numbered 7, after V lost 2 bases and J lost 5 bases. CDR3 length: 15 amino acids. CDR3 region: CASSIRDRSGYGYTF. CDR3 DNA: TGTGCCAGTAGTATAAGGGACAGGAGTGGATATGGCTACACCTTC.

This clone occurred a few times. This chain links TRBV6-5 with TRBJ1-5; 9 nucleotides agree with TRBD1. The germline V gene encodes CDR1 MNHEY and CDR2 SVGAGI. The V gene end was trimmed by 2 bases and the J gene end by 6 bases; junction bases not matched to a gene: 5. The CDR3 covers 15 residues. CDR3 residues: CASSYAGDRAQPQHF. The CDR3 bases are TGTGCCAGCAGTTACGCGGGGGACAGGGCTCAGCCCCAGCATTTT.

The chain links TRBV24-1 to TRBJ2-7; TRBD2 is a possible D gene (5 bases). In germline, CDR1 is KGHDR, CDR2 SFDVKD. This CDR3 has 13 residues. Trimming took 10 bases from V and 5 from J, leaving 17 bases between them. The DNA for the CDR3 is TGTGCCACGGCAAAGAGGGCAGCTGACGAGCAGTACTTC. Its translation: CATAKRAADEQYF.

The J gene is TRBJ2-7, the V gene TRBV18; D is perhaps TRBD1 (6 bases). V lost 6 bases to trimming and J lost 6 bases, with 9 bases between them. CDR1 and CDR2 from the germline V gene are KGHSH and LQKENI. The CDR3 sequence is 11 residues long. The CDR3 spells CASSQGREQYF. The DNA for the CDR3 is TGTGCCAGCTCTCAGGGGCGCGAGCAGTACTTC.

The chain is built from TRBV24-1 and TRBJ2-2; possibly TRBD1 for D (7 bases). Trimming stripped 0 bases from V and 3 bases from J, with 13 bases between. The CDR3 runs 17 residues. Germline lookup yields CDR1 KGHDR and CDR2 SFDVKD. Here the CDR3 reads CATSDLRRGPDTGELFF. The CDR3 DNA follows: TGTGCCACCAGTGATTTGCGGAGGGGGCCGGACACCGGGGAGCTGTTTTTT.

The chain couples TRBV30 to TRBJ2-3, with D possibly TRBD1 on 6 matching bases. The CDR3 length is 15 residues. V gave up 5 bases and J gave up 0 bases, with 15 bases separating them. Germline lookup yields CDR1 GTSNPN and CDR2 SVGIG (reference sequence). CDR3 loop: CAWASGTLSTDTQYF. The DNA of the CDR3 is TGTGCCTGGGCTTCCGGGACACTTAGCACAGATACGCAGTATTTT.

About this clone itself: One end of the junction fails to match germline, which may point to a read error. The V and J genes are TRBV7-7 and TRBJ2-1; 7 nucleotides line up with TRBD2. Germline lookup yields CDR1 SSHAT and CDR2 FNYEAQ (reference sequence). CDR3 length: 15 residues. Here the CDR3 reads CASSLEAGAYNEQFF. In DNA, the CDR3 is TGTGCTAGCAGCTTAGAGGCGGGAGCCTACAATGAGCAGTTCTTC.

The gene calls are TRBV20-1 and TRBJ1-6, with D uncertain. Germline lookup yields CDR1 DFQATT and CDR2 SNEGSKA (reference sequence). This CDR3 is 11 amino acids long. Trimming pared 5 bases from V and 14 bases from J, leaving 13 bases between. The CDR3 loop is CSAGQASTLHF. In DNA form, the CDR3 reads TGCAGTGCTGGTCAGGCGAGCACCCTCCACTTT.

CDR3 protein: CASSYPGGGFAEAFF. For the CDR3, the DNA is TGTGCCAGCAGTTACCCCGGGGGGGGCTTTGCTGAAGCTTTCTTT. This sequence joins TRBV6-2 or TRBV6-3 and TRBJ1-1, with D perhaps matching TRBD1 (6 bases). The CDR3 extends over 15 amino acids. V dropped 2 bases and J dropped 6 bases, with 16 bases sitting between them. Germline-derived CDR1 and CDR2 are MNHEY and SVGEGT.

The chain recombines TRBV24-1 with TRBJ1-5, with 10 bases aligning to TRBD1. The CDR3 covers 16 residues. Per the germline V gene, CDR1 is KGHDR and CDR2 is SFDVKD. The V gene end was trimmed by 2 bases and the J gene end by 2 bases; junction bases not matched to a gene: 2. The CDR3 DNA reads TGTGCCACCAGTGATTCCGGGACAGGGGGCAATCAGCCCCAGCATTTT. This sequence encodes CATSDSGTGGNQPQHF.

The chain joins TRBV18 to TRBJ1-5; a weak D match, TRBD1 (5 bases). This CDR3 region has 15 residues. The V and J ends lost 4 bases and 0 bases respectively, with 10 bases between them. Looked up from germline, CDR1 is KGHSH and CDR2 is LQKENI. In DNA, the CDR3 is TGTGCCAGCTCACTATGGGGGGATAGCAATCAGCCCCAGCATTTT. Its protein is CASSLWGDSNQPQHF.

The V gene is TRBV9, the J gene TRBJ2-7, with 8 positions matching TRBD1. Germline V CDR1 and CDR2: SGDLS, YYNGEE. The CDR3 is 15 residues long. The junction had 4 bases not matched to a gene; V was cut back by 0 bases and J by 2 bases. CDR3 nucleotide sequence: TGTGCCAGCAGCGTAGGGACAGGGAGTGCCTACGAGCAGTACTTC. This codes for CASSVGTGSAYEQYF.

This clone was detected a few times. The chain couples TRBV28 to TRBJ2-7; 10 bases match TRBD2. This CDR3 is 15 amino acids long. Germline-derived CDR1 and CDR2 are MDHEN and SYDVKM. Losses at the gene ends were 3 bases for V and 7 bases for J; bases not matched to a gene: 9. The CDR3 is CASSLFLAGDLEQYF. The CDR3, as DNA: TGTGCCAGCAGTTTGTTCCTAGCGGGAGATCTAGAGCAGTACTTC.

The rearrangement uses TRBV18 and TRBJ2-1, with D perhaps matching TRBD2 (6 bases). Germline values: CDR1 KGHSH, CDR2 LQKENI. This CDR3 has 15 residues. Trimming pared 3 bases from V and 6 bases from J, leaving 15 bases between. CDR3 in amino acids: CASSPLPGGGNEQFF. CDR3 sequence (DNA): TGTGCCAGCTCACCCCTTCCCGGGGGAGGCAATGAGCAGTTCTTC.

This clone appeared a few times. The chain has TRBV2 and TRBJ1-2, with D unclear. Germline V CDR1 and CDR2: SNHLY, FYNNEI. Trimming left V 3 bases short and J 2 bases short, with 7 bases between. CDR3 length: 13 residues. For the CDR3, the DNA is TGTGCCAGCAGTGAGGGCCTCAACTATGGCTACACCTTC. Translating gives CASSEGLNYGYTF.

In this sample, this clone turned up a few times. The chain carries TRBV11-3 and TRBJ2-2, with 7 bases lining up with TRBD1. CDR3 length equals 15 residues. V was pared by 4 bases and J by 2 bases, with 4 bases of the junction left unmatched. In germline, CDR1 is SGHNT, CDR2 YENEEA. CDR3 protein: CASSYRTGNTGELFF. The DNA for the CDR3 is TGTGCCAGCAGCTACCGGACAGGAAACACCGGGGAGCTGTTTTTT.

This sequence joins TRBV21-1 and TRBJ1-5. TRBV21-1 is a known pseudogene. This CDR3 has 16 amino acids. Written as DNA, the CDR3 is TGTGCCAGCAGCAAAGCCGAACCGGGCCCCGGGGGGCCCCAGCATTTT. This codes for CASSKAEPGPGGPQHF.

For the CDR3, the DNA is TGTGCCAGCTCACCACCGTCGGGGATCGGCAATGAGCAGTTCTTC. Protein sequence: CASSPPSGIGNEQFF. The V and J genes are TRBV18 and TRBJ2-1; D may be TRBD2 (5 bases). The V gene's germline CDR1 is KGHSH and CDR2 LQKENI. Trimming cost V 0 bases and J 6 bases, with 12 bases left between them. This CDR3 is 15 amino acids long.